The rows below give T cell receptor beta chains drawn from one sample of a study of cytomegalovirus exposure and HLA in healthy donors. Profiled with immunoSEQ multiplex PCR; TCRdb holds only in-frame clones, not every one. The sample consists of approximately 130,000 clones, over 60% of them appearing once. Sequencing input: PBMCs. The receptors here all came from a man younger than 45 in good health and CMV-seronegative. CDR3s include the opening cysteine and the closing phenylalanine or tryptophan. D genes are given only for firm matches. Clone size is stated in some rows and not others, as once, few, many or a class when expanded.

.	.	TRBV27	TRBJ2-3	TGTGCCAGCAGTCTTCGAATAGCGGTCTTTGGAGATACGCAGTATTTT	CASSLRIAVFGDTQYF
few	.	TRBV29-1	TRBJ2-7	TGCAGCGTTGAAGCAGCCGGACAGCTCTACGAGCAGTACTTC	CSVEAAGQLYEQYF
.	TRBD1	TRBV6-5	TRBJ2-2	TGTGCCAGCAGTTGGACAGGGGTAGGCACCGGGGAGCTGTTTTTT	CASSWTGVGTGELFF
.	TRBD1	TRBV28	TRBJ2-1	TGTGCCAGCAGTTCCCCCTTTTGGGACAGGGGGTACAATGAGCAGTTCTTC	CASSSPFWDRGYNEQFF
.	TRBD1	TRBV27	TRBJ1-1	TGTGCCAGCAGTTTACTCCGGACAGGGAGACAGAACACTGAAGCTTTCTTT	CASSLLRTGRQNTEAFF
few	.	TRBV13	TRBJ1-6	TGTGCCAGCAGCTTAGCCGGGTTTAATTCACCCCTCCACTTT	CASSLAGFNSPLHF
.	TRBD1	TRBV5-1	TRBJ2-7	TGCGCCAGCAGCGCAGGACAGGGGCTAATTGGCACCTACGAGCAGTACTTC	CASSAGQGLIGTYEQYF
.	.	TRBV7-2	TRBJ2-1	TGTGCCAGCAGCTTACAGGGAACTGAGCAGTTCTTC	CASSLQGTEQFF
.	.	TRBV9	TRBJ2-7	TGTGCCAGCAGCGCTTCCGGGACTTCCTACGAGCAGTACTTC	CASSASGTSYEQYF
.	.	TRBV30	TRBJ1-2	TGTGCCTGGAGTGTTCTTCCGGTTGGCTACACCTTC	CAWSVLPVGYTF
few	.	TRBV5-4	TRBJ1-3	TGTGCCAGCAGCTTTGGACACCTCCTCTCTGGAAACACCATATATTTT	CASSFGHLLSGNTIYF
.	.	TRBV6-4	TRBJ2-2	TGTGCCAGCAGTGACTCTGGGGCCACCGGGGAGCTGTTTTTT	CASSDSGATGELFF
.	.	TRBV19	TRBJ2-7	TGTGCCAGTAGTCTCGACGCCGCTAGCTCCTACGAGCAGTACTTC	CASSLDAASSYEQYF
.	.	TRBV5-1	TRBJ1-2	TGCGCCAGCAGCGCGGGGGAGGGCTATGGCTACACCTTC	CASSAGEGYGYTF
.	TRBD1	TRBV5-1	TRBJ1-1	TGCGCCAGCAGCTTGGACAGGGGGCTCGAAGAAGCTTTCTTT	CASSLDRGLEEAFF
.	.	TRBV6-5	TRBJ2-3	TGTGCCAGCAGCCCGTGGAGGTCTAGGGCAGATACGCAGTATTTT	CASSPWRSRADTQYF
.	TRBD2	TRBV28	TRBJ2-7	TGTGCCAGCAGGAGCACGTGGGCTAGCGGTACCTACGAGCAGTACTTC	CASRSTWASGTYEQYF
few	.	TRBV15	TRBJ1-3	TGTGCCACCAGCAGGGGAGGGGAAGGAAACACCATATATTTT	CATSRGGEGNTIYF
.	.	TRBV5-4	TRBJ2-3	TGTGCCAGCCGTCCAGATCCTAGCACAGATACGCAGTATTTT	CASRPDPSTDTQYF
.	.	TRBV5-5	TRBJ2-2	TGTGCCAGCAGCGTGAGCGGAACGAACACCGGGGAGCTGTTTTTT	CASSVSGTNTGELFF
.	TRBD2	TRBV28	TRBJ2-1	TGTGCCAGCAGTTCCGAAACTAGCGGGGGTTACAATGAGCAGTTCTTC	CASSSETSGGYNEQFF
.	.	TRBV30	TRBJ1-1	TGTGCCTGGACAGGGTCGGGTGCTGAAGCTTTCTTT	CAWTGSGAEAFF
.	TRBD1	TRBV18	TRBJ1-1	TGTGCCAGCTCACTGGGACAGGGGGGTAACACTGAAGCTTTCTTT	CASSLGQGGNTEAFF
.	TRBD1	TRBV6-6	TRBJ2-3	TGTGCCAGCAGTCTGACAGGGGGAGGAACAGATACGCAGTATTTT	CASSLTGGGTDTQYF
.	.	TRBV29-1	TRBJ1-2	TGCAGCGTTGAACGGGACAACAACTATGGCTACACCTTC	CSVERDNNYGYTF
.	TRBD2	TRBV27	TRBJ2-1	TGTGCCAGCAGTTTCACACTAGCGGGAATTTACAATGAGCAGTTCTTC	CASSFTLAGIYNEQFF
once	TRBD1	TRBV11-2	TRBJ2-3	TGTGCCAGCACCCCGGAAAGGGGGCGGCCCCCAGATACGCAGTATTTT	CASTPERGRPPDTQYF
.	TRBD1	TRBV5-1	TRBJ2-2	TGCGCCAGCAGCTCGGGACAGGGGGCCGTGAACACCGGGGAGCTGTTTTTT	CASSSGQGAVNTGELFF
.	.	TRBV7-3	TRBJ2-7	TGTGCCAGCAGCTTAATGTCCCGGTCGGGTGAGCAGTACTTC	CASSLMSRSGEQYF
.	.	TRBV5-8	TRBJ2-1	TGTGCCAGCAGCTTGGGAGAAAGCTCCTACAATGAGCAGTTCTTC	CASSLGESSYNEQFF
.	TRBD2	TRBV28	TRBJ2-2	TGTGCCAGCAGTTTAGCGGGACTAGCGGGAGGAGGAACCGGGGAGCTGTTTTTT	CASSLAGLAGGGTGELFF
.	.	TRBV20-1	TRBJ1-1	TGCAGTGCTTTCCAAGGCTCGAGGGCTTTCTTT	CSAFQGSRAFF
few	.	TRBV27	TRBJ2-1	TGTGCCAGCAGTTGGCAGGGGAACTACAATGAGCAGTTCTTC	CASSWQGNYNEQFF
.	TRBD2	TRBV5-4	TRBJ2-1	TGTGCCAGCGGGGGGGACGAGCAGTTCTTC	CASGGDEQFF
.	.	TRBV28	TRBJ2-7	TGTGCCAGCAGTTTTGGTAGCGGAGGGTTCAGCTCCTACGAGCAGTACTTC	CASSFGSGGFSSYEQYF
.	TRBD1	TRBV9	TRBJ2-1	TGTGCCAGCAGCGTAGGGGACAGGGAGGGCAATGAGCAGTTCTTC	CASSVGDREGNEQFF
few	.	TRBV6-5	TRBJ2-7	TGTGCCAGCACTCAGGACAGTCCCTACGAGCAGTACTTC	CASTQDSPYEQYF
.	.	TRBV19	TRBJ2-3	TGTGCCAGTAGCACCCTCCGACTCGCTTTTCAAGATACGCAGTATTTT	CASSTLRLAFQDTQYF
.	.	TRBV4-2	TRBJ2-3	TGTGCCAGCAGCCAAGATCAGGCCACAGATACGCAGTATTTT	CASSQDQATDTQYF
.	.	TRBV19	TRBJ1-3	TGTGCCAGTAGTCCAACAGGTTCCGACTCTGGAAACACCATATATTTT	CASSPTGSDSGNTIYF
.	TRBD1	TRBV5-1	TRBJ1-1	TGCGCCAGCAGCTTGGGACAGGGGGCAGGAGAAGCTTTCTTT	CASSLGQGAGEAFF
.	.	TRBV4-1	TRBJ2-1	TGCGCCAGCAGCCAAGGGAGCTCCTACAATGAGCAGTTCTTC	CASSQGSSYNEQFF
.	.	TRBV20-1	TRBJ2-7	TGCAGTGCTAGAGTTCAGGAGCAGTACTTC	CSARVQEQYF
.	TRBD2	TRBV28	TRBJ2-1	TGTGCCAGCAGTGGGGGGGGACTAGCGGAAACATGGATGTTCTTC	CASSGGGLAETWMFF
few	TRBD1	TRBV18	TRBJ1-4	TGTGCCAGCTCACGGCCGACAGGGTCTAATGAAAAACTGTTTTTT	CASSRPTGSNEKLFF
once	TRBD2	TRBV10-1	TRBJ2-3	TGCGCCAGCAGTGGTGGCGGGAGCGGTACAGATACGCAGTATTTT	CASSGGGSGTDTQYF
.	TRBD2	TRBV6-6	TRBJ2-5	TGTGCCAGCAGTCGACTAGCGGGGTTGGAGACCCAGTACTTC	CASSRLAGLETQYF
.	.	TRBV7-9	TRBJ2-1	TGTGCCAGCAGTCTGGTAGCGGCCCCCTACAATGAGCAGTTCTTC	CASSLVAAPYNEQFF
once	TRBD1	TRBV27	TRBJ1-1	TGTGCCAGCAGGGAATACAGGGGGCAGGGTGAAGCTTTCTTT	CASREYRGQGEAFF
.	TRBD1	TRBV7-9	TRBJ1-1	TGTGCCAGTAAGGGACAGTCGGGAACTGAAGCTTTCTTT	CASKGQSGTEAFF
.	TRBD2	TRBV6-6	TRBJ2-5	TGTGCCAGCAGCCCCGGGACTAGCGGTTTGGGAGAGACCCAGTACTTC	CASSPGTSGLGETQYF